Each of the 24 T cell receptor beta chains below was sequenced from the same sample in a study of glioma-infiltrating T cells. Amplification of TCR alpha and beta CDR3 regions from RNA used iRepertoire nested multiplex PCR. MiXCR, applied by TCRdb to the multiplex PCR reads, yields one record per CDR3 protein. The sample includes 170,000 or so distinct CDR3 sequences, about 47% of them seen just once. The sample taken for sequencing was glioma tissue, nonneoplastic brain tissue, or PBMCs (not recorded which). The receptors come from a human donor with low-grade glioma or glioblastoma, undergoing nonglioma brain surgery, or in good health (not recorded which).

Notes on this clonotype: A clone one base away is much larger, so this may be a read error. The genes are TRBV28 and TRBJ2-1, with 14 bases matching TRBD2. Germline-derived CDR1 and CDR2 are MDHEN and SYDVKM. The CDR3 sequence is 15 residues long. The CDR3 nucleotides read TGTGCCAGCAGTGGGACTAGCGGGAGTTATAATGGGCAGTTCTTC. It yields the protein CASSGTSGSYNGQFF.

The gene calls are TRBV5-6 and TRBJ2-2; TRBD2 agrees at 8 bases. The trim removed 2 bases at V and 3 bases at J, leaving 6 bases unmatched. The CDR3 is 16 amino acids. The germline gives CDR1 SGHDT, CDR2 YYEEEE. Here the CDR3 reads CASSFRLAGYTGELFF. DNA for the CDR3: TGTGCCAGCAGCTTCAGGCTAGCGGGTTACACCGGGGAGCTGTTTTTT.

This clonotype was observed a few times. The V call is TRBV20-1, the J call TRBJ2-3, with a possible D match to TRBD1 (6 bases). V gave up 6 bases and J gave up 0 bases, with 31 bases separating them. Germline V gene sequence: CDR1 DFQATT, CDR2 SNEGSKA (reference sequence). This CDR3 has 20 amino acids. This CDR3 is CSARTARVPTAGASTDTQYF. The CDR3, as DNA: TGCAGTGCCCGAACGGCGAGGGTGCCGACTGCAGGGGCTAGCACAGATACGCAGTATTTT.

Of note for this clonotype: The junction departs from germline at one end; a sequencing error may be responsible. The CDR3 loop reads CASSEGGGGINQRQHF. Here the CDR3 DNA reads TGTGCCAGCAGTGAAGGGGGTGGAGGCATAAATCAGCGCCAGCATTTT. V and J are TRBV6-1 and TRBJ1-5; D remains ambiguous. Per the germline V gene, CDR1 is MNHNS and CDR2 is SASEGT. The CDR3 consists of 16 residues.

The chain uses TRBV24-1 and TRBJ2-3, with D unresolved. The V and J ends lost 1 base and 5 bases respectively, with 9 bases between them. Germline lookup yields CDR1 KGHDR and CDR2 SFDVKD. The CDR3 runs 14 residues. CDR3 loop: CATSDLGLKDTQYF. CDR3 nucleotides: TGTGCCACCAGTGATTTAGGCTTGAAAGATACGCAGTATTTT.

This clonotype has only a few counts. This CDR3 is CASSLVPGVTDTQYF. The CDR3 region has the DNA TGTGCCAGCAGCTTAGTTCCGGGAGTTACAGATACGCAGTATTTT. V is TRBV11-1 and J is TRBJ2-3; tentative D call: TRBD2 (6 bases). The CDR3 is made up of 15 amino acids. V shed 1 base and J shed 3 bases, with 11 bases lying between them. The germline V gene has CDR1 SGHAT and CDR2 FQDESV (reference sequence).

This clonotype was counted at least ten times. This chain uses TRBV28 with TRBJ1-4; D remains ambiguous. The CDR3 spans 14 residues. Trimming took 5 bases from V and 4 from J, leaving 11 bases between them. The germline V gene has CDR1 MDHEN and CDR2 SYDVKM. As DNA, the CDR3 is TGTGCCAGCAGTCTTGTGTTAGGTAATGAAAAACTGTTTTTT. Translating it yields CASSLVLGNEKLFF.

This clonotype was observed a single time. A read error is possible here, since a much larger clone lies one base away. The V gene is TRBV5-1, the J gene TRBJ2-1; D ambiguous. CDR1 is SGHRS and CDR2 is YFSETQ in the germline V gene. The CDR3 consists of 14 residues. Trimming cost V 0 bases and J 8 bases, with 12 bases left between them. CDR3 sequence reads: CASSLAWSGHEQFF. In DNA form, the CDR3 reads TGCGCCAGCAGCTTGGCGTGGTCCGGCCATGAGCAGTTCTTC.

In this sample, this clonotype turned up many times. The chain has TRBV7-6 and TRBJ2-7, with D possibly TRBD1 on 5 matching bases. The CDR3 runs to 14 residues. Trimming shortened V by 1 base and J by 2 bases, and 9 bases separated the two germline ends. CDR1 and CDR2 (germline): SGHVS, FNYEAQ. In DNA form, the CDR3 reads TGTGCCAGCAGCTTAGTTGAAGGGGCCTACGAGCAGTACTTC. As protein: CASSLVEGAYEQYF.

The rearrangement uses TRBV29-1 and TRBJ2-1; D possibly corresponds to TRBD2 (6 bases). The ends were cut back, 4 bases at V and 1 base at J, with 17 bases in the middle. The germline V gene encodes CDR1 SQVTM and CDR2 ANQGSEA. CDR3 size: 16 residues. The CDR3 here is CSVGAPGDHSYNEQFF. The CDR3 nucleotides read TGCAGCGTTGGGGCTCCGGGGGACCATTCCTACAATGAGCAGTTCTTC.

The rearrangement links TRBV2 to TRBJ2-5; 7 bases align to TRBD1. The CDR3 runs to 14 residues. In germline, CDR1 is SNHLY, CDR2 FYNNEI. J lost 2 bases, V lost 6 bases, and 6 bases had no gene match. The DNA for the CDR3 is TGTGCCAGCAGATCCGGGACAGCGCAAGAGACCCAGTACTTC. As protein: CASRSGTAQETQYF.

Turning to this clonotype: One junction end does not reproduce the germline sequence, and a read error may be involved. V is TRBV29-1 and J is TRBJ1-3; D unclear. CDR3 size: 13 residues. Germline CDR1 and CDR2: SQVTM and ANQGSEA. The CDR3 reads CGVVWSNGNTIYF. In nucleotides, the CDR3 is TGCGGCGTTGTCTGGTCAAACGGAAACACCATATATTTT.

V and J are TRBV29-1 and TRBJ2-1, with 7 bases identical to TRBD1. The DNA end lines up better with TRBJ2-7; the J call may be wrong. Germline V gives CDR1 SQVTM, CDR2 ANQGSEA. The CDR3 has 13 residues. CDR3 sequence reads: CSVFPGGSYEQYF. CDR3 nucleotide sequence: TGCAGCGTTTTCCCAGGGGGTTCCTACGAGCAGTACTTC.

This clonotype appeared many times. The chain couples TRBV2 to TRBJ1-5; no reliable D call. V gave up 5 bases and J gave up 0 bases, with 5 bases separating them. The germline CDR1 and CDR2 sequences are SNHLY and FYNNEI. The CDR3 is made up of 13 amino acids. The CDR3 loop reads CASSTDSNQPQHF. Written as DNA, the CDR3 is TGTGCCAGCAGTACAGATAGCAATCAGCCCCAGCATTTT.

As concerns this clonotype: This may be a read error, as it is one base from a much larger clone. This chain links TRBV3-1 with TRBJ2-5; D unresolved. Germline CDR1 and CDR2: LGHDT and YNNKEL (reference sequence). The CDR3 has 12 amino acids. The CDR3 nucleotides are TGTGTCAGCAGCTACTACCAAGAGACCCAGTACTTC. It encodes CVSSYYQETQYF.

The DNA for the CDR3 is TGCGCCAGAAGGGACGCCCTAGGCGGGATGAACACTGAAGCTTTCTTT. Its protein product is CARRDALGGMNTEAFF. The V call is TRBV4-1, the J call TRBJ1-1; possible D gene TRBD1, 5 bases. Germline CDR1 reads MGHRA; CDR2 reads YSYEKL. This CDR3 contains 16 residues. V dropped 9 bases and J dropped 0 bases, with 20 bases sitting between them.

The table lists this clonotype with many counts. V is TRBV28 and J is TRBJ1-6; D may be TRBD1 (6 bases). V was cut by 2 bases and J by 9 bases, with 14 bases left in between. Germline V gene sequence: CDR1 MDHEN, CDR2 SYDVKM. This CDR3 has 15 residues. In nucleotides, the CDR3 is TGTGCCAGCAGTTTACAGTACAGGGTGGCTTCACCCCTCCACTTT. It yields the protein CASSLQYRVASPLHF. Drawing the rest from reference TRBV28 and TRBJ1-6, the complete variable domain is DVKVTQSSRYLVKRTGEKVFLECVQDMDHENMFWYRQDPGLGLRLIYFSYDVKMKEKGDIPEGYSVSREKKERFSLILESASTNQTSMYLCASSLQYRVASPLHFGNGTRLTVT.

This clonotype was seen just once. At one end the junction does not follow the germline gene, possibly because of a read error. The chain uses TRBV20-1 and TRBJ1-1; unclear D gene. The CDR3 is made up of 12 amino acids. The germline CDR1 and CDR2 sequences are DFQATT and SNEGSKA (reference sequence). CDR3: CSASYVNTEASF. The CDR3, as DNA: TGCAGTGCTAGTTATGTGAACACTGAAGCTTCCTTT.

This chain connects TRBV11-1 to TRBJ2-2, with TRBD2 matching 8 bases. There are 16 residues in the CDR3. The germline gives CDR1 SGHAT, CDR2 FQDESV (reference sequence). V lost 6 bases, J lost 0 bases, and 6 bases stayed unmatched. The CDR3 region is CASSKIAGTNTGELFF. The CDR3 nucleotides read TGTGCCAGCAGTAAGATAGCGGGGACGAACACCGGGGAGCTGTTTTTT.

This clonotype was seen only a few times. This may come from a read error, since a much larger clone is one base off. V usage is TRBV20-1 and J usage is TRBJ2-7; TRBD2 matches at 9 bases. CDR1 and CDR2 (germline): DFQATT, SNEGSKA (reference sequence). After removal of 2 bases from V and 5 bases from J, the junction contained 7 bases not matched to a gene. CDR3 length equals 14 residues. CDR3 sequence (DNA): TGCAGTGCTAGATGGACTAGCGTTGCTAACGAGCAGTACTTC. Encoded protein: CSARWTSVANEQYF.

Points on this clonotype: A much larger clone differs by one base, so this may be a read error. Lacking the conserved final phenylalanine or tryptophan, this CDR3 likely reflects a read error. The chain carries TRBV28 and TRBJ1-1; no definite D call. Germline values: CDR1 MDHEN, CDR2 SYDVKM. V was trimmed by 6 bases and J by 3 bases, leaving 23 bases between them. The CDR3 runs 17 residues. The CDR3: CASSQTTGGRAHTEAFI. Here the CDR3 DNA reads TGTGCCAGCAGCCAGACTACGGGTGGACGGGCGCACACTGAAGCTTTCATT.

Concerning this clonotype itself: Since a much larger clone is just one base distant, this may be a read error. The J gene is TRBJ2-6, the V gene TRBV2; D is perhaps TRBD2 (5 bases). The V gene's germline CDR1 is SNHLY and CDR2 FYNNEI. This CDR3 has 16 amino acids. The CDR3 DNA reads TGTGCCAGCAGTGAAGTCGGGGTAACTGGGTCCAACGTCCTGACTTTC. This gives the protein CASSEVGVTGSNVLTF.

Of note for this clonotype: One end of the junction varies from germline; a read error may be responsible. The chain combines TRBV9 with TRBJ2-3; 7 bases align to TRBD2. The germline gives CDR1 SGDLS, CDR2 YYNGEE. The CDR3 has 16 amino acids. In nucleotides, the CDR3 is TGTGCCAGCGGCGTAGAGGGCGGGAGCGGCACAGATACGCAGTATTTT. It is translated as CASGVEGGSGTDTQYF. The variable domain in full, with the rest retrieved from reference TRBV9 and TRBJ2-3, is DSGVTQTPKHLITATGQRVTLRCSPRSGDLSVYWYQQSLDQGLQFLIQYYNGEERAKGNILERFSAQQFPDLHSELNLSSLELGDSALYFCASGVEGGSGTDTQYFGPGTRLTVL.

This clonotype was found many times. The rearrangement uses TRBV6-1 and TRBJ2-7, with D perhaps being TRBD1 or TRBD2 (5 bases each). V was shortened by 5 bases and J by 2 bases, with 19 bases between the two germline ends. Germline V gene data show CDR1 as MNHNS and CDR2 as SASEGT. This CDR3 has 16 amino acids. Here the CDR3 DNA reads TGTGCCAGCAGTACTCTACCGGGACGTAGTACCTACGAGCAGTACTTC. This sequence encodes CASSTLPGRSTYEQYF.